The source of this TCR beta chain is a study of cytomegalovirus exposure and HLA in healthy donors. Study results and limitations: The classifier was said to identify cytomegalovirus status with high specificity and sensitivity. Later genetic work tied a missense DCLRE1C variant to beta-chain V and J trimming.

This CDR3 contains 17 residues. V lost 5 bases, J lost 9 bases, and 10 bases stayed unmatched. Per the germline V gene, CDR1 is SGHTA and CDR2 is FQGNSA. Of note for this clone: What it binds is not known.

PCR was performed using 60 Vbeta and 13 Jbeta primers. TCRdb keeps only in-frame clones here, not all; method: immunoSEQ multiplex PCR. The sample gives roughly 140,000 clones, around 80% of which show up once; almost 7% is in the top ten. The TCR was taken from a man aged 40-55 years in good health and CMV-seropositive. This sequence joins TRBV7-2 and TRBJ2-2; the match to TRBD2 covers 15 bases. The sample consisted of PBMCs. This CDR3 is CASSGGLAGGPTRELFF. The CDR3 DNA reads as TGTGCCAGCAGCGGGGGACTAGCGGGAGGCCCTACGAGGGAGCTGTTTTTT.